This T cell receptor (beta chain) was documented in a study of T cells in Graves' hyperthyroidism and ophthalmopathy. The study's findings and limits: The model identified upcoming ophthalmopathy a median roughly 6.5 months ahead of onset.

With regard to this clonotype: Its matching antigen is unknown.

It was RNA transcripts that yielded the amplified TCR beta CDR3 regions. Researchers ran a first-round RT-PCR on the TCR CDR3 using the HTBI primer set. Each CDR3 protein is one row after TCRdb ran MiXCR on the multiplex PCR reads. The sample lists around 700,000 distinct CDR3 sequences; roughly a sixth were seen once. Patients aged 18 to 65 had newly diagnosed hyperthyroidism that had lasted under 2 months. The germline V gene encodes CDR1 SGHNT and CDR2 YYREEE (reference sequence). The trim removed 5 bases at V and 6 bases at J, leaving 16 bases unmatched. The CDR3 is 17 amino acids. The chain is built from TRBV5-4 and TRBJ2-3; TRBD1 matches at 9 bases. The TCR sequence derives from a woman in her forties or fifties with Graves' hyperthyroidism that later progressed to Graves' ophthalmopathy. Sequenced input: blood. The CDR3 loop is CASSLKTGGGGPDTQYF. The CDR3 DNA is TGTGCCAGCAGTTTAAAAACAGGGGGCGGCGGTCCGGATACGCAGTATTTT.